This T cell receptor beta chain was sequenced for a study of shared clonotypes between healthy human individuals. TCRdb's table, derived via immunoSEQ multiplex PCR, lists solely in-frame clones and lacks some. In the table there are 1,500,000 or so clones, approximately 98.5% of which are singletons. The study, taken as a whole, reports: Sampling was confined to blood; repertoires within tissues likely differ. Across a handful of donors, naive CD4 shared 5% to 6%, naive CD8 approximately 3.5%, memory CD4 about 2.5%, memory CD8 0.4% to 0.5%.

With respect to this clone: Its cognate antigen is unknown.

Adult donors, all healthy and HIV-negative, had no recent acute infections or vaccinations. Sequenced input: naive CD4+ T cells sorted from blood. Subset noted: CD45RA+ positively selected. The clonotype originates from a young man in good health.

The CDR3: CAWNVNEKLFF. Here the CDR3 DNA reads TGTGCCTGGAACGTAAATGAAAAACTGTTTTTT. The rearrangement uses TRBV30 and TRBJ1-4; no firm D call. Trimming left V 4 bases short and J 5 bases short, with 5 bases between. The CDR3 consists of 11 residues. Per the germline V gene, CDR1 is GTSNPN and CDR2 is SVGIG (reference sequence).